What follows is one T cell receptor beta chain and its context. Antigen specificity is unknown. This specimen belongs to a study of cytomegalovirus exposure and HLA in healthy donors. Overall study findings and caveats: In a later analysis, TCR association rates varied by HLA locus: DRB1 most, HLA-C fewest. Specificity for CMV antigens was confirmed in vitro for a few of the CMV-associated chains.

The germline V gene has CDR1 MNHEY and CDR2 SVGAGI. The CDR3 spans 13 residues. V was cut by 6 bases and J by 3 bases, with 8 bases left in between. With 60 Vbeta and 13 Jbeta primers, the PCR was carried out. The data were produced by immunoSEQ multiplex PCR, yet TCRdb's version contains in-frame clones alone and is incomplete. The table has more than 85,000 clones, roughly three quarters seen once. The clonotype originates from a man aged 25 to 40 in good health and CMV-seronegative. Sequenced sample: PBMCs. This chain links TRBV6-5 with TRBJ1-4; D gene uncertain. The CDR3 region is CASRSRSNEKLFF. The CDR3 nucleotides are TGTGCCAGCAGGTCCAGGTCTAATGAAAAACTGTTTTTT.